The clone carrying this TCR beta chain was seen only a few times. The V and J ends lost 7 bases and 0 bases, in that order; junction bases with no gene match: 7. The CDR3 is made up of 15 amino acids. Germline CDR1 LGHNT, CDR2 FRNRAP. The sample belongs to a study of T-cell memory formation after mild COVID-19. TCRdb re-derived calls from the 5' RACE reads in MiXCR, one entry per CDR3 protein. This sample has roughly 180,000 distinct CDR3 sequences, with around 18% found just once. Sample: PBMCs or a T cell subset sorted from them (not recorded which). This sequence originates from a man aged 18-30 years who had mild COVID-19 (a few samples of this study predate the infection). Cell type and time point are not known. The chain is built from TRBV12-5 and TRBJ2-7, with 9 bases lining up with TRBD1. The CDR3 nucleotides are TGTGCTAGTGCCCTGGACAGGGGATACTCCTACGAGCAGTACTTC. It translates to CASALDRGYSYEQYF.